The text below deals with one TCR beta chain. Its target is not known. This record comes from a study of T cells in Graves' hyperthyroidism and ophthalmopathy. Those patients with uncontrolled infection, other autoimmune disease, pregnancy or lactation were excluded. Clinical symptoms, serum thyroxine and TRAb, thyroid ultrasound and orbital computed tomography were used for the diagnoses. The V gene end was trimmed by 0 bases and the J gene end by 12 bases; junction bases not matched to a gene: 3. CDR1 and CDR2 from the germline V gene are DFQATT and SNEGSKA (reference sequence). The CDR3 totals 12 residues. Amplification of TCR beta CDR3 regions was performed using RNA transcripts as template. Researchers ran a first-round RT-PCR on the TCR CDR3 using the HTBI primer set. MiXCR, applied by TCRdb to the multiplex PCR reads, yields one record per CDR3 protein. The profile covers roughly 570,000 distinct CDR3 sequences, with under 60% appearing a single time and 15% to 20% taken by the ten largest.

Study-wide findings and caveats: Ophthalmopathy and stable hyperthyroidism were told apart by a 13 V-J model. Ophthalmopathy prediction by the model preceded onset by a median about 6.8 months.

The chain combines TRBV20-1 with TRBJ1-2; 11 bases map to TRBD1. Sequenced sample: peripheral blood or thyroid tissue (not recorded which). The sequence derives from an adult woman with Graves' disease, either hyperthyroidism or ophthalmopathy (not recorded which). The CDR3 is CSARDRDRGDTF. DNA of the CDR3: TGCAGTGCTAGAGATCGGGACAGGGGGGACACCTTC.